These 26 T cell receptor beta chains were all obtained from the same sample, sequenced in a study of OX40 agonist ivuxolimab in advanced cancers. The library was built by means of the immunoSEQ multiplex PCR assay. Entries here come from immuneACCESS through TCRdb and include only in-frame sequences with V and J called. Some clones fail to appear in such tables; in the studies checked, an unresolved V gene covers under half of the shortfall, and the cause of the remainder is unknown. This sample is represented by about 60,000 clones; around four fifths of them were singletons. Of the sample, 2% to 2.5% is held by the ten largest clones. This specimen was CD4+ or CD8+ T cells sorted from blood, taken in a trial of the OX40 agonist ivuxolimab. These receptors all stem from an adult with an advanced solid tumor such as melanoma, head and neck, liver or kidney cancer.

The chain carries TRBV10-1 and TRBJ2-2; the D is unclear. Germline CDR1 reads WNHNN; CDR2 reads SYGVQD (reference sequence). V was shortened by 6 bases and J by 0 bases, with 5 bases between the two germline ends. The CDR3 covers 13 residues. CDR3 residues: CASSPSNTGELFF. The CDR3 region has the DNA TGCGCCAGCAGCCCTTCGAACACCGGGGAGCTGTTTTTT.

CDR3: CASSPGQGRQPQHF. The DNA for the CDR3 is TGTGCCAGCAGTCCAGGACAGGGGAGGCAGCCCCAGCATTTT. The rearrangement joins TRBV28 to TRBJ1-5; the match to TRBD1 covers 9 bases. Germline trimming cut 5 bases from V and 7 bases from J; bases unmatched to any gene: 6. Germline CDR1 reads MDHEN; CDR2 reads SYDVKM. This CDR3 is built from 14 residues.

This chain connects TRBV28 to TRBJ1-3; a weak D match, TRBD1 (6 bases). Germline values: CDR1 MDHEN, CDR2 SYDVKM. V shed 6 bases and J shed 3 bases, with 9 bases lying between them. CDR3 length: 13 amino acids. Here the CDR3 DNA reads TGTGCCAGCAGAAGGGGGTTTGGAAACACCATATATTTT. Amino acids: CASRRGFGNTIYF.

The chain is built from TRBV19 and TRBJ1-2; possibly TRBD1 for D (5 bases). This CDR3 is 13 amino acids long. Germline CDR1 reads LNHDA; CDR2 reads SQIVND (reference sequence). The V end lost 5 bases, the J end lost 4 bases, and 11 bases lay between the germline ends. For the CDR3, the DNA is TGTGCCAGTAGTCAGGGTGCCCTCTATGGCTACACCTTC. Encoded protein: CASSQGALYGYTF.

The CDR3 loop reads CASAFKADSGNTIYF. Here the CDR3 DNA reads TGTGCCAGTGCCTTCAAAGCCGACTCTGGAAACACCATATATTTT. The rearrangement joins TRBV19 to TRBJ1-3; D gene uncertain. The V end lost 8 bases, the J end lost 0 bases, and 14 bases lay between the germline ends. The CDR3 is 15 residues long. Germline lookup yields CDR1 LNHDA and CDR2 SQIVND (reference sequence).

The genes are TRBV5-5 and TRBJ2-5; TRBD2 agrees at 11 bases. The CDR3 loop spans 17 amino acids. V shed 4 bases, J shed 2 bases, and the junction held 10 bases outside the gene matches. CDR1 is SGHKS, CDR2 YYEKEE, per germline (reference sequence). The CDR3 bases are TGTGCCAGCAGCCCACTCCTATCTAGCGGGAGGCAAGAGACCCAGTACTTC. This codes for CASSPLLSSGRQETQYF.

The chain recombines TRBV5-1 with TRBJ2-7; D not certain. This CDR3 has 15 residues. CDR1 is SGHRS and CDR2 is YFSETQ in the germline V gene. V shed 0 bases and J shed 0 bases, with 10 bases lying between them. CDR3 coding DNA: TGCGCCAGCAGCTTGGACCCGGGTTACTCCTACGAGCAGTACTTC. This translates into CASSLDPGYSYEQYF.

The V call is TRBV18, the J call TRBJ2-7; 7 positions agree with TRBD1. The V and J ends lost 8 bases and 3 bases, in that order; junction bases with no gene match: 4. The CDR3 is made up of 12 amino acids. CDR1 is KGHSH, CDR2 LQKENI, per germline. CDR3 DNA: TGTGCCAGCACGGGACAGCTCTACGAGCAGTACTTC. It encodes CASTGQLYEQYF.

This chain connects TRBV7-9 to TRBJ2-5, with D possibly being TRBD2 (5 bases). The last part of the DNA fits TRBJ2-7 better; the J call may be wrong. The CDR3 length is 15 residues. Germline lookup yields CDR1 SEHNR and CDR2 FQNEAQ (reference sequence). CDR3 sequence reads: CASSLAGVTTYEQYF. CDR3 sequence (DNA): TGTGCCAGCAGCTTAGCGGGAGTCACTACCTACGAGCAGTACTTC.

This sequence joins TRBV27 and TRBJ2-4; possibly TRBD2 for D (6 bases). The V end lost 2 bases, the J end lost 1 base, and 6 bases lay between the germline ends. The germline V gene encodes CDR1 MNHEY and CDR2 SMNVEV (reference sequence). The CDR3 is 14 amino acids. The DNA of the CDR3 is TGTGCCAGCAGTTTAGCGGGGGCCAAAAACATTCAGTACTTC. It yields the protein CASSLAGAKNIQYF.

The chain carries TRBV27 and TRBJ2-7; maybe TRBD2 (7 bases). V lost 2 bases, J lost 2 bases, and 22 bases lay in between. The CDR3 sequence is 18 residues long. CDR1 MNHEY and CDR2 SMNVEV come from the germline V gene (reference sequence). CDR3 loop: CASSLVWGGQGGTYEQYF. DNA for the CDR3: TGTGCCAGCAGTTTAGTCTGGGGGGGGCAGGGCGGGACCTACGAGCAGTACTTC.

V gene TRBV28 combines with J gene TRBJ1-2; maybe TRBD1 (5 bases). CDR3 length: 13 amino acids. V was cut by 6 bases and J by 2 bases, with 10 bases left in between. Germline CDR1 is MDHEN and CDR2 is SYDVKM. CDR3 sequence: CASSTTVNYGYTF. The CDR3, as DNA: TGTGCCAGCAGCACGACAGTGAACTATGGCTACACCTTC.

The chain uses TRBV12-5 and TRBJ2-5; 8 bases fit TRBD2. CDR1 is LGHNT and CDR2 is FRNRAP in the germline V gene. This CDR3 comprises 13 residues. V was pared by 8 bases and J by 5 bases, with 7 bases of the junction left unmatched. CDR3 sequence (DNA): TGTGCTAGTTCGGGAGGGCCGACGGAGACCCAGTACTTC. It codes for CASSGGPTETQYF.

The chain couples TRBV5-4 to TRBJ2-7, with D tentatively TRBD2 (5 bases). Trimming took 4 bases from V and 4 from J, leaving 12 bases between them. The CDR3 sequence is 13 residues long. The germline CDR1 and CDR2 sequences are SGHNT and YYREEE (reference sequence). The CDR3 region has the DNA TGTGCCAGCAGCCGTAGCGAGAAGTACGAGCAGTACTTC. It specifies CASSRSEKYEQYF.

The CDR3 coding sequence is TGTGCCAGCAGCAATATCAGGAGGGGGGGTCTTGAGCAGTACTTC. This translates into CASSNIRRGGLEQYF. The chain links TRBV7-9 to TRBJ2-7; D perhaps matches TRBD2 (7 bases). The CDR3 spans 15 residues. Trimming cost V 5 bases and J 7 bases, with 21 bases left between them. The germline CDR1 and CDR2 sequences are SEHNR and FQNEAQ (reference sequence).

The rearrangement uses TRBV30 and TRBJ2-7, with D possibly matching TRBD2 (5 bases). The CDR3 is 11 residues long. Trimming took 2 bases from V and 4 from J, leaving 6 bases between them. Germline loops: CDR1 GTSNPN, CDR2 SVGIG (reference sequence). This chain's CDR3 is CAWSRGYEQYF. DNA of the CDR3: TGTGCCTGGAGTCGAGGGTACGAGCAGTACTTC. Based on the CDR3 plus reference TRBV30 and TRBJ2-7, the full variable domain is SQTIHQWPATLVQPVGSPLSLECTVEGTSNPNLYWYRQAAGRGLQLLFYSVGIGQISSEVPQNLSASRPQDRQFILSSKKLLLSDSGFYLCAWSRGYEQYFGPGTRLTVT.

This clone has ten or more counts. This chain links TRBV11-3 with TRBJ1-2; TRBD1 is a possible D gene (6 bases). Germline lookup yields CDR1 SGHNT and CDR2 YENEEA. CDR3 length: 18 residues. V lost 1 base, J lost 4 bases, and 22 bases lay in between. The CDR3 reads CASSLGGRGNLKSYGYTF. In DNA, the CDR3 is TGTGCCAGCAGCTTAGGGGGGCGAGGAAACCTGAAGTCCTATGGCTACACCTTC.

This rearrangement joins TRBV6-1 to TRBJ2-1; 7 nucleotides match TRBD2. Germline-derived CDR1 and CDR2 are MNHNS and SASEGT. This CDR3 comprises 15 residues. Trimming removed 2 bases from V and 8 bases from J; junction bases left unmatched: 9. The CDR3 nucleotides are TGTGCCAGCAGTGAATACGGGAGGCGATACGATGAGCAGTTCTTC. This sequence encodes CASSEYGRRYDEQFF.

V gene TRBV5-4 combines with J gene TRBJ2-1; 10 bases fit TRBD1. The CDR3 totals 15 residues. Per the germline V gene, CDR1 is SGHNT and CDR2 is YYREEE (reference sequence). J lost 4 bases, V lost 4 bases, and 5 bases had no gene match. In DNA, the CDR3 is TGTGCCAGCAGCCCTAGGACAGGGGGTTACAATGAGCAGTTCTTC. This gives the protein CASSPRTGGYNEQFF.

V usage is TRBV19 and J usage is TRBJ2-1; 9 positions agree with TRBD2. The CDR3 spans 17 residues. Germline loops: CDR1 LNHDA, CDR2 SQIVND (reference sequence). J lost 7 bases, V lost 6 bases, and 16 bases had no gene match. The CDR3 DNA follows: TGTGCCAGTAGATCACCCCGACTAGCGGCCCAGGGGAATGAGCAGTTCTTC. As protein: CASRSPRLAAQGNEQFF. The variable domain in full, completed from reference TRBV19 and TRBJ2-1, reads DGGITQSPKYLFRKEGQNVTLSCEQNLNHDAMYWYRQDPGQGLRLIYYSQIVNDFQKGDIAEGYSVSREKKESFPLTVTSAQKNPTAFYLCASRSPRLAAQGNEQFFGPGTRLTVL.

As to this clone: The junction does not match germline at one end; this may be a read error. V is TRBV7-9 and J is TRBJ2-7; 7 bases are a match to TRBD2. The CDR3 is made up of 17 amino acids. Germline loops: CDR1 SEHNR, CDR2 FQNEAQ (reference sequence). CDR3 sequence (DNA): TGTGCCACCAGCAAGGGAGGGCCGGTTTCGTCGGGTTACGAGCAGTACTTC. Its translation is CATSKGGPVSSGYEQYF.

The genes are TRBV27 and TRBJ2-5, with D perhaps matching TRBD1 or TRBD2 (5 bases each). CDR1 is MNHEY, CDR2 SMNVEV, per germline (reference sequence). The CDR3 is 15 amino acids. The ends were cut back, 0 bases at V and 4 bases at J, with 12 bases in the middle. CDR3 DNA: TGTGCCAGCAGTTTATCGTTGGGGGTAAGAGAGACCCAGTACTTC. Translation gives CASSLSLGVRETQYF.

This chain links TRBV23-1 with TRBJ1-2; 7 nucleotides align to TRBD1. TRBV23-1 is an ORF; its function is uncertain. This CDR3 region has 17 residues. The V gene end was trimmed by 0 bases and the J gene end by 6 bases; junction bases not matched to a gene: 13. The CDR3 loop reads CASSQSWEGASLHGYTF. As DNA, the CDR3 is TGCGCCAGCAGTCAATCGTGGGAGGGGGCGAGTTTGCATGGCTACACCTTC.

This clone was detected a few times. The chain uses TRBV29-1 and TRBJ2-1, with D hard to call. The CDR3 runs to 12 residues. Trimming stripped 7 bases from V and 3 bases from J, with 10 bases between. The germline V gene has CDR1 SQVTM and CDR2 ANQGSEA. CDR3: CSAGRNYNEQFF. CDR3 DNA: TGCAGCGCTGGACGTAACTACAATGAGCAGTTCTTC.

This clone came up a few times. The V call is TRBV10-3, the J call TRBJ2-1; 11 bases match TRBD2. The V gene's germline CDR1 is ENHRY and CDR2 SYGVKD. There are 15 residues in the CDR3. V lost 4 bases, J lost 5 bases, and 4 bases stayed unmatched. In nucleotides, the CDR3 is TGTGCCATCAGTGGGCTAGCGGGAGGAAACAATGAGCAGTTCTTC. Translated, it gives CAISGLAGGNNEQFF.

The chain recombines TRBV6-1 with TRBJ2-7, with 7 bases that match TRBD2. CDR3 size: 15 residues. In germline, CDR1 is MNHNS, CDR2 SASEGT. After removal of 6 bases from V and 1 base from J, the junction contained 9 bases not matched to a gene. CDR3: CASRSKTSESYEQYF. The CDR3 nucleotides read TGTGCCAGCAGATCAAAAACTAGCGAGTCCTACGAGCAGTACTTC.